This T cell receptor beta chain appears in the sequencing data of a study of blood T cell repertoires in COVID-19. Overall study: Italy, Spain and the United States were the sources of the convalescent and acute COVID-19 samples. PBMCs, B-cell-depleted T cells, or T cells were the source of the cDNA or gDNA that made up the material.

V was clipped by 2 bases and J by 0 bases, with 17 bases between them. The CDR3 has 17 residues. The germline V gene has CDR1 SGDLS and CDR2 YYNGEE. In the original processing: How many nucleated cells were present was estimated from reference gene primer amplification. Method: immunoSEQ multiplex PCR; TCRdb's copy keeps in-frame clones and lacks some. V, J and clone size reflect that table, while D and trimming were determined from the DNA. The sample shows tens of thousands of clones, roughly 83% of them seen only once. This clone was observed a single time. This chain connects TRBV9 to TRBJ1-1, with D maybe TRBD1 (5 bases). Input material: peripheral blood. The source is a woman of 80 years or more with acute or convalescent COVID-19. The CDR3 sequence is CASSVGGSLTMNTEAFF. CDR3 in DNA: TGTGCCAGCAGCGTCGGGGGTAGCCTAACCATGAACACTGAAGCTTTCTTT.